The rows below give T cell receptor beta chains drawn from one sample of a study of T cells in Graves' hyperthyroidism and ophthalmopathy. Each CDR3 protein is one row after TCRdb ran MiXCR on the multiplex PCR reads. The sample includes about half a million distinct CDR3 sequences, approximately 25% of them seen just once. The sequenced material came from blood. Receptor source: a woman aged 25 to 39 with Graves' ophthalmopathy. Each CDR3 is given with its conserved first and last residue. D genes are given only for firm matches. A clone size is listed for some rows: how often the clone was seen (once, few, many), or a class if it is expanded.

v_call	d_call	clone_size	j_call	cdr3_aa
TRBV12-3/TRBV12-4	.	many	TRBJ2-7	CASSPWGHEQYF
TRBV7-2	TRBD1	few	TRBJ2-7	CASSPQGGQGYEQYF
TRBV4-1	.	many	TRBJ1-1	CASSPVLENTEAFF
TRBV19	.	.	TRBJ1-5	CASSIERSSRQPQHF
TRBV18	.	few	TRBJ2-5	CASSPPTKPGETQYF
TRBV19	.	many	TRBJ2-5	CASSMTFEETQYF
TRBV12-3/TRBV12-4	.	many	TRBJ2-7	CASSLADTSYEQYF
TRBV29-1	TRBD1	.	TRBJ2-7	CSVEGAGGIYEQYF
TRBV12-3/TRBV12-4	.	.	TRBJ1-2	CASSLTRGSDYGYTF
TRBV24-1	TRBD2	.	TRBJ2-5	CATSDLTGGQEIQYF